This entry lists 11 T cell receptor beta chains sequenced from one sample in a study of T cells in Graves' hyperthyroidism and ophthalmopathy. Researchers took RNA transcripts and amplified the TCR beta CDR3 regions from them. HTBI primers drove first-round RT-PCR of the TCR CDR3. One entry per CDR3 protein, called by TCRdb with MiXCR from the multiplex PCR reads. This sample has over 350,000 distinct CDR3 sequences, with around a sixth found just once. The specimen was blood. The receptors come from a man between 18 and 35 years old with Graves' ophthalmopathy.

This clonotype was observed many times. V and J are TRBV7-9 and TRBJ1-4; D possibly corresponds to TRBD1 (6 bases). Germline values: CDR1 SEHNR, CDR2 FQNEAQ (reference sequence). The CDR3 length is 18 residues. V was clipped by 5 bases and J by 6 bases, with 25 bases between them. The CDR3 bases are TGTGCCAGCAGCGCCCGCCTCGCCGGGACATGGGTTGATGAAAAACTGTTTTTT. This gives the protein CASSARLAGTWVDEKLFF.

The gene calls are TRBV20-1 and TRBJ1-1; a weak D match, TRBD1 (5 bases). Germline V gene sequence: CDR1 DFQATT, CDR2 SNEGSKA (reference sequence). The CDR3 runs to 13 residues. The ends were cut back, 3 bases at V and 0 bases at J, with 8 bases in the middle. The DNA for the CDR3 is TGCAGTGCTAGTCAGGGTCTGAACACTGAAGCTTTCTTT. Amino acids: CSASQGLNTEAFF.

This rearrangement joins TRBV4-2 to TRBJ2-3; D is uncertain. The CDR3 spans 16 residues. The ends were cut back, 0 bases at V and 6 bases at J, with 16 bases in the middle. In germline, CDR1 is LGHNA, CDR2 YNFKEQ. CDR3 in amino acids: CASSQDLTALEDTQYF. CDR3 in DNA: TGTGCCAGCAGCCAAGATCTTACAGCGTTAGAGGATACGCAGTATTTT.

The table lists this clonotype with many counts. The chain joins TRBV2 to TRBJ1-2; the match to TRBD1 covers 8 bases. The germline gives CDR1 SNHLY, CDR2 FYNNEI. The CDR3 consists of 14 residues. J was trimmed by 4 bases and V by 9 bases; bases with no gene match: 10. The CDR3 protein is CARGQATNAYGYTF. The CDR3 DNA reads as TGTGCCAGGGGACAGGCAACGAATGCCTATGGCTACACCTTC. The entire variable domain, with the rest obtained from reference TRBV2 and TRBJ1-2, is as follows: EPEVTQTPSHQVTQMGQEVILRCVPISNHLYFYWYRQILGQKVEFLVSFYNNEISEKSEIFDDQFSVERPDGSNFTLKIRSTKLEDSAMYFCARGQATNAYGYTFGSGTRLTVV.

This clonotype has ten or more counts. The chain has TRBV5-1 and TRBJ2-3; TRBD1 is a possible D gene (7 bases). Trimming stripped 4 bases from V and 0 bases from J, with 18 bases between. The CDR3 runs to 17 residues. CDR1 is SGHRS and CDR2 is YFSETQ in the germline V gene. The CDR3 sequence: CASSGGTATHSTDTQYF. CDR3 DNA sequence: TGCGCCAGCAGCGGCGGGACAGCCACTCATAGCACAGATACGCAGTATTTT.

This clonotype was seen repeatedly, ten times or more. This chain links TRBV18 with TRBJ1-1, with a tentative D call TRBD1 (6 bases). This CDR3 region has 15 residues. The V gene lost 6 bases and the J gene lost 0 bases, with 14 bases spanning the gap. From germline, CDR1 is KGHSH and CDR2 LQKENI. The CDR3 nucleotides are TGTGCCAGCTCTCCTAGGACAGAGGTGAACACTGAAGCTTTCTTT. It is translated as CASSPRTEVNTEAFF.

This clonotype was counted many times. CDR3 sequence: CASSVSGGAYNEQFF. The DNA of the CDR3 is TGTGCCAGCAGCGTAAGCGGGGGGGCCTACAATGAGCAGTTCTTC. This chain uses TRBV27 with TRBJ2-1; 10 bases fit TRBD2. The CDR3 runs 15 residues. Germline V gives CDR1 MNHEY, CDR2 SMNVEV (reference sequence). J lost 2 bases, V lost 6 bases, and 4 bases had no gene match.

DNA for the CDR3: TGCGCCAGCAGTGGGGGGACAGGGAATTCACCCCTCCACTTT. Translating gives CASSGGTGNSPLHF. V usage is TRBV5-1 and J usage is TRBJ1-6, with 9 bases that match TRBD1. This CDR3 contains 14 residues. Germline-derived CDR1 and CDR2 are SGHRS and YFSETQ. With V trimmed by 5 bases and J by 7 bases, 4 bases remained unmatched.

The table lists this clonotype with a few counts. The chain recombines TRBV7-9 with TRBJ2-3; D may correspond to TRBD1 or TRBD2 (5 bases each). This CDR3 contains 14 residues. Looked up from germline, CDR1 is SEHNR and CDR2 is FQNEAQ (reference sequence). Trimming pared 5 bases from V and 2 bases from J, leaving 11 bases between. The CDR3 DNA sequence: TGTGCCAGCAGCGAGCGAGGGACCACAGATACGCAGTATTTT. It codes for CASSERGTTDTQYF.

This clonotype was found many times. The gene calls are TRBV12-3 or TRBV12-4 and TRBJ2-3; tentatively, D is TRBD2 (6 bases). The V end lost 3 bases, the J end lost 5 bases, and 9 bases lay between the germline ends. The length of the CDR3 is 13 residues. The CDR3 is CASSFLARDTQYF. In DNA, the CDR3 is TGTGCCAGCAGTTTCCTAGCGAGAGATACGCAGTATTTT.

This clonotype has ten or more counts. The J gene is TRBJ1-6, the V gene TRBV27; D unresolved. CDR1 is MNHEY, CDR2 SMNVEV, per germline (reference sequence). This CDR3 is 13 amino acids long. V gave up 2 bases and J gave up 7 bases, with 6 bases separating them. CDR3 coding DNA: TGTGCCAGCAGTTTAGGGCCGAATTCACCCCTCCACTTT. Translated: CASSLGPNSPLHF.